Detailed here is one TCR beta chain. The entry originates in a study of lymphopenia after photon versus proton radiotherapy. The CDR3 totals 14 residues. The V end lost 4 bases, the J end lost 1 base, and 12 bases lay between the germline ends. Looked up from germline, CDR1 is SGDLS and CDR2 is YYNGEE. Libraries were prepared by immunoSEQ multiplex PCR; TCRdb keeps only in-frame clonotypes and omits some of them. This sample has several thousand clones, with roughly 90% found just once. The material was peripheral blood, obtained from a patient treated with photon-based radiotherapy. The chain uses TRBV9 and TRBJ2-7, with D uncertain. This clonotype was sampled from a man aged 55 to 70 with cholangiocarcinoma. For the CDR3, the DNA is TGTGCCAGCAGCCCAGATTATGGGTCCTACGAGCAGTACTTC. Residues: CASSPDYGSYEQYF.